Below are 26 T cell receptor beta chains sequenced from a single sample in a study of T cell responses to AZD1222 COVID-19 vaccine. Assay: immunoSEQ multiplex PCR; the TCRdb copy retains only in-frame clones and omits some. The sample shows 68,000 or so clones, roughly 90% of them seen only once. The source material was peripheral blood, sampled on day 0 of AZD1222 vaccination. The receptors were gathered from an adult in good health.

The chain carries TRBV5-1 and TRBJ2-3, with TRBD2 matching over 7 bases. The CDR3 is 16 residues long. Germline V gives CDR1 SGHRS, CDR2 YFSETQ. J gave up 3 bases and V 5 bases, and 12 bases lay outside the gene matches. The CDR3 reads CASSLVGLAVTDTQYF. CDR3 nucleotide sequence: TGCGCCAGCAGTCTGGTGGGGCTAGCGGTAACAGATACGCAGTATTTT. Looking up the rest from reference TRBV5-1 and TRBJ2-3 gives the full variable domain: KAGVTQTPRYLIKTRGQQVTLSCSPISGHRSVSWYQQTPGQGLQFLFEYFSETQRNKGNFPGRFSGRQFSNSRSEMNVSTLELGDSALYLCASSLVGLAVTDTQYFGPGTRLTVL.

This chain uses TRBV10-3 with TRBJ2-7; D is possibly TRBD1 (5 bases). V was shortened by 6 bases and J by 2 bases, with 14 bases between the two germline ends. The germline gives CDR1 ENHRY, CDR2 SYGVKD. The CDR3 runs to 14 residues. The CDR3 bases are TGTGCCATCAGCCCCAGGGCCCCTACCTACGAGCAGTACTTC. This encodes CAISPRAPTYEQYF.

V gene TRBV27 combines with J gene TRBJ2-7, with D perhaps TRBD1 (5 bases). This CDR3 is built from 16 residues. The V gene's germline CDR1 is MNHEY and CDR2 SMNVEV (reference sequence). With 5 bases removed from V and 0 bases from J, the gap between germline ends came to 17 bases. This chain's CDR3 is CASSPLRKGYSYEQYF. The CDR3 DNA is TGTGCCAGCAGTCCACTTCGAAAGGGGTACTCCTACGAGCAGTACTTC.

The gene calls are TRBV7-8 and TRBJ1-6; 7 bases map to TRBD1. V lost 4 bases, J lost 6 bases, and 3 bases stayed unmatched. The V gene's germline CDR1 is SGHVS and CDR2 FQNEAQ. This CDR3 spans 14 amino acids. CDR3 region: CASSSDRSNSPLHF. The DNA of the CDR3 is TGTGCCAGCAGCTCGGACAGGTCTAATTCACCCCTCCACTTT.

V gene TRBV6-6 combines with J gene TRBJ2-5; D possibly matches TRBD1 or TRBD2 (9 bases each). This CDR3 is 16 amino acids long. Germline CDR1 and CDR2: MNHNY and SVGAGI (reference sequence). Trimming cost V 6 bases and J 5 bases, with 22 bases left between them. For the CDR3, the DNA is TGTGCCAGCAGACTGGACAGGGGTGGGACTAGCGAGACCCAGTACTTC. Its translation: CASRLDRGGTSETQYF.

The J gene is TRBJ2-5, the V gene TRBV4-2; TRBD2 aligns across 7 bases. Germline lookup yields CDR1 LGHNA and CDR2 YNFKEQ. V was clipped by 1 base and J by 1 base; unmatched bases: 6. The CDR3 consists of 16 residues. CDR3 DNA: TGTGCCAGCAGCCAAGTGTCAAGCGGGACCCAAGAGACCCAGTACTTC. This sequence encodes CASSQVSSGTQETQYF.

By sample fraction, this clone is medium-sized (0.01 to 0.1%). This chain joins TRBV4-2 and TRBJ2-1; no definite D call. The length of the CDR3 is 15 residues. Deletions cut 0 bases from V and 5 bases from J, with 11 bases between. Germline V gene lookup returns CDR1 LGHNA and CDR2 YNFKEQ. In DNA form, the CDR3 reads TGTGCCAGCAGCCAAGATGAGGAAGCGCACAATGAGCAGTTCTTC. Its translation: CASSQDEEAHNEQFF.

The chain couples TRBV29-1 to TRBJ2-1, with 9 nucleotides matching TRBD2. Germline assignment: CDR1 SQVTM and CDR2 ANQGSEA. V lost 3 bases and J lost 6; bases outside the gene matches: 6. The CDR3 has 14 residues. CDR3 region: CSVDSGRGFNEQFF. The CDR3 DNA reads as TGCAGCGTTGATAGCGGGAGAGGGTTCAATGAGCAGTTCTTC.

This sequence joins TRBV5-1 and TRBJ1-2, with TRBD1 identical over 8 bases. This CDR3 contains 17 residues. Germline CDR1 is SGHRS and CDR2 is YFSETQ. J was trimmed by 1 base and V by 0 bases; bases with no gene match: 8. CDR3 sequence reads: CASSLEIQGGYNYGYTF. The CDR3 nucleotides read TGCGCCAGCAGCTTGGAGATACAGGGGGGATATAACTATGGCTACACCTTC.

The V and J genes are TRBV15 and TRBJ1-1; unclear D gene. The germline V and J ends were trimmed by 3 bases and 1 base, with 6 bases remaining between them. Germline values: CDR1 LNHNV, CDR2 YYDKDF (reference sequence). This CDR3 region has 13 residues. This CDR3 is CATSRVRNTEAFF. CDR3 nucleotide sequence: TGTGCCACCAGCAGGGTAAGGAACACTGAAGCTTTCTTT.

The rearrangement joins TRBV14 to TRBJ2-1; TRBD2 might be the D (5 bases). The CDR3 length is 14 residues. CDR1 is SGHDN, CDR2 FVKESK, per germline. V lost 3 bases and J lost 4, with 10 bases in between. The CDR3 coding sequence is TGTGCCAGCAGCCAGGCCGGACTGTACAATGAGCAGTTCTTC. Protein: CASSQAGLYNEQFF. Together with reference TRBV14 and TRBJ2-1, the CDR3 gives the full variable domain: EAGVTQFPSHSVIEKGQTVTLRCDPISGHDNLYWYRRVMGKEIKFLLHFVKESKQDESGMPNNRFLAERTGGTYSTLKVQPAELEDSGVYFCASSQAGLYNEQFFGPGTRLTVL.

The genes are TRBV19 and TRBJ2-2, with D hard to call. The CDR3 is 14 amino acids. Trimming cost V 5 bases and J 1 base, with 8 bases left between them. CDR1 is LNHDA and CDR2 is SQIVND in the germline V gene (reference sequence). The CDR3 DNA sequence: TGTGCCAGTAGTGCGAGCAGGAACACCGGGGAGCTGTTTTTT. As protein: CASSASRNTGELFF.

The V and J genes are TRBV10-1 and TRBJ2-1; no firm D call. CDR1 is WNHNN, CDR2 SYGVQD, per germline (reference sequence). V was pared by 8 bases and J by 4 bases, with 3 bases between. This CDR3 comprises 10 residues. CDR3 nucleotide sequence: TGCGCCAGCTGGTACAATGAGCAGTTCTTC. Amino acid sequence: CASWYNEQFF.

The table lists this clone with a few counts. The J gene is TRBJ2-1, the V gene TRBV3-1 (or the pseudogene TRBV3-2); 7 bases fit TRBD2. Per the germline V gene, CDR1 is LGHDT and CDR2 is YNNKEL (reference sequence). V trimming: 0 bases; J trimming: 10 bases; junction bases outside the gene matches: 6. The CDR3 loop spans 14 amino acids. This CDR3 reads CASSQDLTGGEQFF. The CDR3 DNA is TGTGCCAGCAGCCAAGATCTGACGGGAGGAGAGCAGTTCTTC.

The chain employs TRBV6-5 and TRBJ2-1, with 11 bases fitting TRBD2. CDR3 length: 15 amino acids. Trimming removed 6 bases from V and 7 bases from J; junction bases left unmatched: 8. Germline V gives CDR1 MNHEY, CDR2 SVGAGI. The CDR3 reads CASRGLAGGLNEQFF. In DNA form, the CDR3 reads TGTGCCAGCAGGGGGTTAGCGGGAGGGCTGAATGAGCAGTTCTTC.

This clone is a singleton in its sample. The chain recombines TRBV18 with TRBJ2-7, with TRBD1 identical over 7 bases. After removal of 6 bases from V and 5 bases from J, the junction contained 7 bases not matched to a gene. The length of the CDR3 is 13 residues. In germline, CDR1 is KGHSH, CDR2 LQKENI. CDR3 DNA: TGTGCCAGCTCTCCGACAGGGTCCGACGAGCAGTACTTC. This codes for CASSPTGSDEQYF.

A few counts support this clone. The chain is built from TRBV28 and TRBJ1-3, with D possibly matching TRBD1 (5 bases). Germline lookup yields CDR1 MDHEN and CDR2 SYDVKM. Trimming shortened V by 6 bases and J by 2 bases, and 11 bases separated the two germline ends. This CDR3 has 14 amino acids. CDR3 sequence reads: CASRTGAAGNTIYF. CDR3 in DNA: TGTGCCAGCAGGACTGGGGCGGCTGGAAACACCATATATTTT.

This clone came up a few times. Other DNA sequences in this specimen translate into the identical CDR3. The chain uses TRBV30 and TRBJ1-1, with no clear D. V was clipped by 0 bases and J by 1 base, with 6 bases between them. This CDR3 region has 13 residues. Germline values: CDR1 GTSNPN, CDR2 SVGIG (reference sequence). The CDR3 DNA reads as TGTGCCTGGAGTGTACGGGGGAACACTGAAGCTTTCTTT. Its translation: CAWSVRGNTEAFF. Using reference TRBV30 and TRBJ1-1 for the parts outside the CDR3, the full variable domain is SQTIHQWPATLVQPVGSPLSLECTVEGTSNPNLYWYRQAAGRGLQLLFYSVGIGQISSEVPQNLSASRPQDRQFILSSKKLLLSDSGFYLCAWSVRGNTEAFFGQGTRLTVV.

The V call is TRBV3-1 (or the pseudogene TRBV3-2), the J call TRBJ2-1; D tentatively fits TRBD1 or TRBD2 (5 bases each). CDR1 is LGHDT, CDR2 YNNKEL, per germline (reference sequence). CDR3 length equals 17 residues. V was trimmed by 1 base and J by 2 bases, leaving 15 bases between them. CDR3 loop: CASSQGQRGLAYNEQFF. CDR3 coding DNA: TGTGCCAGCAGCCAAGGACAGAGGGGCCTGGCCTACAATGAGCAGTTCTTC.

V gene TRBV6-4 combines with J gene TRBJ1-6, with 7 bases identical to TRBD1. Trimming removed 0 bases from V and 10 bases from J; junction bases left unmatched: 3. Looked up from germline, CDR1 is MRHNA and CDR2 is SNTAGT. The CDR3 is 14 amino acids. DNA of the CDR3: TGTGCCAGCAGTGACTCGACAGGGTCCTCACCCCTCCACTTT. This sequence encodes CASSDSTGSSPLHF.

This chain links TRBV28 with TRBJ1-1; D is unresolved. Germline V gene data show CDR1 as MDHEN and CDR2 as SYDVKM. This CDR3 spans 13 amino acids. V shed 4 bases and J shed 1 base, with 7 bases lying between them. The CDR3 DNA reads TGTGCCAGCAGTTCCAACACGAACACTGAAGCTTTCTTT. The encoded protein is CASSSNTNTEAFF.

The rearrangement uses TRBV6-5 and TRBJ1-6; D unresolved. The germline gives CDR1 MNHEY, CDR2 SVGAGI. This CDR3 is 14 amino acids long. Between the trimmed V and J ends, which lost 0 bases and 9 bases, there was a span of 9 bases. CDR3 sequence (DNA): TGTGCCAGCAGTTACTCGTCCCGTGTTTCACCCCTCCACTTT. It yields the protein CASSYSSRVSPLHF.

There are a few counts of this clone. The rearrangement uses TRBV4-2 and TRBJ2-5, with D hard to call. Germline CDR1 and CDR2: LGHNA and YNFKEQ. The CDR3 totals 15 residues. Trimming pared 0 bases from V and 1 base from J, leaving 9 bases between. The chain's CDR3 is CASSQDRRLQETQYF. The CDR3, as DNA: TGTGCCAGCAGCCAAGACAGAAGGCTCCAAGAGACCCAGTACTTC.

The J gene is TRBJ1-4, the V gene TRBV6-5, with D possibly being TRBD1 (5 bases). CDR3 length: 15 residues. The germline V gene encodes CDR1 MNHEY and CDR2 SVGAGI. V lost 5 bases and J 3 bases, leaving 13 bases between the germline ends. DNA for the CDR3: TGTGCCAGCAGTAGGGACGGAGCATCTAATGAAAAACTGTTTTTT. Its translation is CASSRDGASNEKLFF.

The chain uses TRBV18 and TRBJ1-4; possible D gene TRBD1, 6 bases. The V gene lost 3 bases and the J gene lost 2 bases, with 10 bases spanning the gap. The CDR3 sequence is 15 residues long. Germline V lookup: CDR1 KGHSH, CDR2 LQKENI. The CDR3 nucleotides read TGTGCCAGCTCACCCAGGGGCCTGACTAATGAAAAACTGTTTTTT. Translation: CASSPRGLTNEKLFF.

The rearrangement uses TRBV20-1 and TRBJ2-7, with D possibly matching TRBD1 (6 bases). Trimming left V 8 bases short and J 3 bases short, with 11 bases between. CDR3 length: 11 residues. CDR1 and CDR2 (germline): DFQATT, SNEGSKA (reference sequence). CDR3 region: CSSKQGYEQYF. CDR3 sequence (DNA): TGCAGTTCTAAACAGGGCTACGAGCAGTACTTC.